The 20 T cell receptor beta chains below all came from one sample that was sequenced in a study of blood T cell repertoires in COVID-19. Sequenced by immunoSEQ multiplex PCR; TCRdb stores in-frame clones only, minus some. The table lists roughly 330,000 clones, around 80% of them singletons, with roughly 1.3% in the top ten. The sample comprised peripheral blood. The receptors derive from a woman in her fifties or sixties with acute or convalescent COVID-19.

The chain combines TRBV4-1 with TRBJ1-2; perhaps TRBD1 as D (6 bases). The CDR3 length is 18 residues. V was pared by 3 bases and J by 8 bases, with 28 bases between. CDR1 and CDR2 (germline): MGHRA, YSYEKL. The CDR3 is CASSHSPLRTAARKGYTF. The CDR3 DNA is TGCGCCAGCAGCCACTCTCCCTTAAGGACAGCAGCTAGGAAGGGCTACACCTTC.

The chain couples TRBV27 to TRBJ1-1, with D possibly matching TRBD1 (6 bases). The V end was cut by 6 bases, the J end by 3 bases, with 14 bases between. The germline V gene encodes CDR1 MNHEY and CDR2 SMNVEV (reference sequence). CDR3 length: 14 residues. Written as DNA, the CDR3 is TGTGCCAGCAGGATTCAGGGGAAAGACACTGAAGCTTTCTTT. It translates to CASRIQGKDTEAFF.

The rearrangement links TRBV9 to TRBJ2-3; 8 bases map to TRBD2. V gave up 4 bases and J gave up 2 bases; unmatched junction bases: 6. The CDR3 consists of 15 residues. Germline lookup yields CDR1 SGDLS and CDR2 YYNGEE. The CDR3 DNA is TGTGCCAGCAGCCCGCGGGAGGCGATCACAGATACGCAGTATTTT. It specifies CASSPREAITDTQYF. Variable domain in full (rest from reference TRBV9 and TRBJ2-3): DSGVTQTPKHLITATGQRVTLRCSPRSGDLSVYWYQQSLDQGLQFLIQYYNGEERAKGNILERFSAQQFPDLHSELNLSSLELGDSALYFCASSPREAITDTQYFGPGTRLTVL.

This sequence joins TRBV5-1 and TRBJ2-1, with 11 nucleotides matching TRBD1. The CDR3 runs to 15 residues. The V gene end was trimmed by 4 bases and the J gene end by 3 bases; junction bases not matched to a gene: 3. Germline loops: CDR1 SGHRS, CDR2 YFSETQ. CDR3 region: CASSLGQGDYNEQFF. In nucleotides, the CDR3 is TGCGCCAGCAGCCTGGGACAGGGGGACTACAATGAGCAGTTCTTC.

This chain joins TRBV13 and TRBJ2-2, with 10 bases matching TRBD1. The V gene's germline CDR1 is PRHDT and CDR2 FYEKMQ (reference sequence). This CDR3 region has 16 residues. The trim removed 5 bases at V and 5 bases at J, leaving 8 bases unmatched. CDR3 coding DNA: TGTGCCAGCAGCCAAGACAGGGGGCCTTGGACCGGGGAGCTGTTTTTT. It encodes CASSQDRGPWTGELFF.

The CDR3 sequence: CASSKSSGLLVGPQHF. CDR3 DNA sequence: TGTGCCAGTAGTAAATCCTCGGGACTCCTAGTGGGGCCCCAGCATTTT. The genes are TRBV19 and TRBJ1-5; D is possibly TRBD1 (5 bases). The V gene's germline CDR1 is LNHDA and CDR2 SQIVND (reference sequence). This CDR3 comprises 16 residues. Trimming left V 4 bases short and J 9 bases short, with 22 bases between.

This clone appeared a few times. V usage is TRBV5-1 and J usage is TRBJ2-5, with D unresolved. The CDR3 is 14 residues long. V lost 0 bases, J lost 5 bases, and 11 bases lay in between. Germline V lookup: CDR1 SGHRS, CDR2 YFSETQ. CDR3 sequence (DNA): TGCGCCAGCAGCTTGGGAGGTTTCGGGGAGACCCAGTACTTC. This translates into CASSLGGFGETQYF.

This rearrangement joins TRBV13 to TRBJ2-1; 12 bases line up with TRBD2. Germline lookup yields CDR1 PRHDT and CDR2 FYEKMQ (reference sequence). Trimming at V came to 2 bases and at J to 6 bases, leaving 2 bases not matched to a gene. This CDR3 has 15 residues. Written as DNA, the CDR3 is TGTGCCAGCAGCTTAAGGACTAGCGGGGCCAATGAGCAGTTCTTC. Encoded protein: CASSLRTSGANEQFF.

V gene TRBV19 combines with J gene TRBJ1-5, with D tentatively TRBD1 (6 bases). Looked up from germline, CDR1 is LNHDA and CDR2 is SQIVND (reference sequence). Trimming cost V 7 bases and J 2 bases, with 15 bases left between them. This CDR3 is built from 15 residues. This CDR3 reads CASTQQGLGNQPQHF. For the CDR3, the DNA is TGTGCCAGTACTCAACAGGGTCTCGGCAATCAGCCCCAGCATTTT. Drawing the rest from reference TRBV19 and TRBJ1-5, the complete variable domain is DGGITQSPKYLFRKEGQNVTLSCEQNLNHDAMYWYRQDPGQGLRLIYYSQIVNDFQKGDIAEGYSVSREKKESFPLTVTSAQKNPTAFYLCASTQQGLGNQPQHFGDGTRLSIL.

In this sample, this clone turned up many times. V usage is TRBV9 and J usage is TRBJ1-2; the D is unclear. This CDR3 is 16 amino acids long. Germline-derived CDR1 and CDR2 are SGDLS and YYNGEE. V lost 3 bases and J 6 bases, leaving 21 bases between the germline ends. The CDR3 sequence: CASSGETLLGINGYTF. Written as DNA, the CDR3 is TGTGCCAGCAGCGGGGAGACGCTACTGGGAATTAATGGCTACACCTTC.

CDR3 sequence (DNA): TGTGCAAGTCGCTTAAAGCCGAAGGACAGGATCTCCTCCGAGCAGTACTTC. As protein: CASRLKPKDRISSEQYF. This chain joins TRBV12-2 and TRBJ2-7; the table calls TRBD1, which could not be checked here. TRBV12-2 constitutes a pseudogene. This CDR3 is built from 17 residues.

The chain is built from TRBV12-3 or TRBV12-4 and TRBJ1-2; TRBD1 aligns across 7 bases. The CDR3 has 13 amino acids. Losses at the gene ends were 5 bases for V and 7 bases for J; bases not matched to a gene: 7. CDR3 amino acids: CASSQTGSAGYTF. CDR3 nucleotide sequence: TGTGCCAGCAGTCAGACAGGGTCGGCTGGCTACACCTTC.

A few counts support this clone. This CDR3 reads CAWGTGEGTQPQHF. The DNA of the CDR3 is TGTGCCTGGGGGACAGGGGAAGGGACCCAGCCCCAGCATTTT. The chain links TRBV30 to TRBJ1-5; 10 bases fit TRBD1. The germline gives CDR1 GTSNPN, CDR2 SVGIG (reference sequence). Losses at the gene ends were 5 bases for V and 7 bases for J; bases not matched to a gene: 8. There are 14 residues in the CDR3.

The chain links TRBV19 to TRBJ2-4; TRBD1 agrees at 7 bases. After removal of 10 bases from V and 1 base from J, the junction contained 10 bases not matched to a gene. The CDR3 extends over 15 amino acids. Germline CDR1 is LNHDA and CDR2 is SQIVND (reference sequence). The CDR3 bases are TGTGCCACTTTAACAGGGGATGGGGCCAAAAACATTCAGTACTTC. Its translation: CATLTGDGAKNIQYF.

V and J are TRBV5-1 and TRBJ1-5; 7 bases map to TRBD1. Losses at the gene ends were 2 bases for V and 0 bases for J; bases not matched to a gene: 8. The CDR3 contains 17 residues. Germline V gene sequence: CDR1 SGHRS, CDR2 YFSETQ. The CDR3 DNA follows: TGCGCCAGCAGCTTTAAACAGGGGCGCTATAGCAATCAGCCCCAGCATTTT. Amino acids: CASSFKQGRYSNQPQHF.

In this sample, this clone turned up many times. This chain links TRBV10-3 with TRBJ1-2; a possible D gene is TRBD1 (6 bases). Trimming took off 3 bases at V and 11 bases at J, with 19 bases between the two ends. The CDR3 spans 14 residues. Per the germline V gene, CDR1 is ENHRY and CDR2 is SYGVKD. This chain's CDR3 is CAISDGDRSWGYTF. The CDR3 coding sequence is TGTGCCATCAGTGACGGAGACAGGTCGTGGGGATACACCTTC.

The rearrangement uses TRBV7-9 and TRBJ1-6; 7 bases are shared with TRBD1. Germline lookup yields CDR1 SEHNR and CDR2 FQNEAQ (reference sequence). The V gene end was trimmed by 1 base and the J gene end by 6 bases; junction bases not matched to a gene: 3. The length of the CDR3 is 15 residues. The CDR3 sequence is CASSLGGTVNSPLHF. CDR3 sequence (DNA): TGTGCCAGCAGCTTAGGGGGGACAGTTAATTCACCCCTCCACTTT.

In DNA form, the CDR3 reads TGTGCCTGGAGTGCTCAGGGGAACACTGAAGCTTTCTTT. Translating gives CAWSAQGNTEAFF. The chain couples TRBV30 to TRBJ1-1, with D perhaps TRBD1 (5 bases). The germline gives CDR1 GTSNPN, CDR2 SVGIG (reference sequence). The ends were cut back, 1 base at V and 1 base at J, with 7 bases in the middle. The CDR3 extends over 13 amino acids.

The chain has TRBV5-1 and TRBJ2-5, with TRBD2 identical over 12 bases. The germline gives CDR1 SGHRS, CDR2 YFSETQ. The CDR3 runs to 15 residues. J gave up 5 bases and V 6 bases, and 8 bases lay outside the gene matches. This chain's CDR3 is CASIPSGGAFETQYF. In DNA form, the CDR3 reads TGCGCCAGCATTCCTAGCGGGGGGGCCTTCGAGACCCAGTACTTC.

This clone was seen once. Other DNA sequences within the sample encode an identical CDR3. The chain is built from TRBV18 and TRBJ1-1, with 7 bases that match TRBD1. The CDR3 covers 14 residues. V lost 3 bases, J lost 3 bases, and 4 bases stayed unmatched. Germline V CDR1 and CDR2: KGHSH, LQKENI. The CDR3 here is CASSPTGWDTEAFF. The CDR3 region has the DNA TGTGCCAGCTCACCGACAGGGTGGGACACTGAAGCTTTCTTT.